This TCR beta chain was captured in a study of blood T cell repertoires in COVID-19. Study details: Specimens from acute and convalescent COVID-19 originated in the United States, Italy and Spain. Nucleic acid was either cDNA or gDNA, and it came from T cells, B-cell-depleted T cells, or PBMCs.

Per the original methods: Researchers report that nucleated cell counts were estimated from reference gene primer amplification. Libraries were prepared by immunoSEQ multiplex PCR; TCRdb keeps only in-frame clonotypes and omits some of them. The V and J calls and clone size were taken over from that table, and D and trimming were inferred from the DNA. Of 250,000 to 350,000 clones detected, around 90% appear once; the ten largest clones hold 0.94%. The source of this sequence is a woman aged 40 to 50 who had recovered from COVID-19. Material for sequencing was peripheral blood.

The CDR3 loop reads CASSHNGYEQFF. CDR3 nucleotides: TGTGCCAGCAGTCACAATGGCTATGAGCAGTTCTTC. The gene calls are TRBV6-2 or TRBV6-3 and TRBJ2-1; no reliable D call. The CDR3 spans 12 residues. The V gene's germline CDR1 is MNHEY and CDR2 SVGEGT. V was trimmed by 5 bases and J by 8 bases, leaving 10 bases between them.